These 11 T cell receptor beta chains were all obtained from the same sample, sequenced in a study of T cell responses to AZD1222 COVID-19 vaccine. The repertoire was sequenced with immunoSEQ multiplex PCR; TCRdb's copy has only in-frame clones and lacks some. Here the sample spans 90,000 to 130,000 clones, around nine tenths being singletons. Sequenced here: peripheral blood, sampled on day 0 of AZD1222 vaccination. Receptor source: an adult in good health.

This clone came up a few times. The chain has TRBV5-1 and TRBJ2-2; 7 bases line up with TRBD1. Germline V lookup: CDR1 SGHRS, CDR2 YFSETQ. Trimming removed 3 bases from V and 5 bases from J; junction bases left unmatched: 16. The CDR3 spans 18 residues. CDR3 amino acids: CASSSTPNRDSFTGELFF. As DNA, the CDR3 is TGCGCCAGCAGCTCCACACCCAACCGGGACAGTTTTACCGGGGAGCTGTTTTTT.

This clone was observed a single time. The CDR3 bases are TGTGCCAGCAGTCACACAAGTGGACAGAGTACGGTGCGCGAGCAGTACTTC. Protein sequence: CASSHTSGQSTVREQYF. The rearrangement links TRBV6-6 to TRBJ2-7, with D perhaps TRBD1 (6 bases). Germline CDR1 and CDR2: MNHNY and SVGAGI (reference sequence). This CDR3 is 17 amino acids long. V was clipped by 5 bases and J by 6 bases, with 26 bases between them.

This clone was seen only once. An end of the junction does not agree with germline; a read error may underlie this. Other DNA sequences within the sample encode an identical CDR3. V usage is TRBV7-2 and J usage is TRBJ2-7, with D possibly matching TRBD2 (6 bases). CDR3 length: 15 amino acids. CDR1 and CDR2 (germline): SGHTA, FQGNSA. This CDR3 reads CASSLARSGPYEQYF. The CDR3 region has the DNA TGTGCCAGCAGCCTAGCGCGGAGTGGACCCTACGAGCAGTACTTC.

The CDR3 is CASSEREGNQPQHF. The CDR3 nucleotides are TGCGCCAGCAGTGAGAGGGAGGGCAATCAGCCCCAGCATTTT. This chain uses TRBV10-2 with TRBJ1-5, with D hard to call. Germline assignment: CDR1 WSHSY and CDR2 SAAADI. The CDR3 is 14 amino acids. The V end was cut by 2 bases, the J end by 2 bases, with 7 bases between.

The rearrangement links TRBV28 to TRBJ1-6; 7 positions match TRBD1. Germline V lookup: CDR1 MDHEN, CDR2 SYDVKM. The CDR3 consists of 16 residues. V lost 2 bases and J lost 6; bases outside the gene matches: 7. The CDR3 bases are TGTGCCAGCAGTTTAGGGCGCAGACAGGGTAATTCACCCCTCCACTTT. Protein: CASSLGRRQGNSPLHF.

In this sample, this clone turned up a few times. The CDR3: CASSLLPPLSNEQYF. CDR3 coding DNA: TGTGCCAGCAGTTTACTTCCTCCATTAAGTAACGAGCAGTACTTC. The V and J genes are TRBV27 and TRBJ2-7; D not certain. This CDR3 region has 15 residues. Trimming cost V 2 bases and J 5 bases, with 16 bases left between them. Germline CDR1 reads MNHEY; CDR2 reads SMNVEV (reference sequence).

This chain uses TRBV19 with TRBJ1-5, with TRBD1 matching over 11 bases. CDR3 size: 17 residues. The germline gives CDR1 LNHDA, CDR2 SQIVND (reference sequence). J lost 6 bases, V lost 5 bases, and 12 bases had no gene match. CDR3 sequence: CASSPGGRTGGLQPQHF. CDR3 DNA: TGTGCCAGTAGTCCAGGGGGGAGGACAGGGGGCCTTCAGCCCCAGCATTTT.

The V and J genes are TRBV7-6 and TRBJ2-1; 8 bases line up with TRBD2. V lost 1 base to trimming and J lost 6 bases; unmatched junction nucleotides: 11. From germline, CDR1 is SGHVS and CDR2 FNYEAQ. The CDR3 covers 17 residues. The chain's CDR3 is CASSLVFLGRAGNEQFF. The CDR3 DNA reads as TGTGCCAGCAGCTTAGTTTTTCTCGGGAGGGCCGGCAATGAGCAGTTCTTC.

The chain recombines TRBV28 with TRBJ1-6, with no clear D. The CDR3 sequence is 14 residues long. CDR1 is MDHEN and CDR2 is SYDVKM in the germline V gene. V gave up 6 bases and J gave up 7 bases, with 13 bases separating them. As DNA, the CDR3 is TGTGCCAGCAGGGCAACTCAGGAGAATTCACCCCTCCACTTT. This translates into CASRATQENSPLHF.

This clone has just a few counts. The J gene is TRBJ2-1, the V gene TRBV9, with a possible D match to TRBD2 (6 bases). The CDR3 covers 17 residues. In germline, CDR1 is SGDLS, CDR2 YYNGEE. V lost 0 bases and J 0 bases, leaving 13 bases between the germline ends. The CDR3 loop reads CASSVDKEGPSYNEQFF. The CDR3 DNA reads TGTGCCAGCAGCGTAGACAAGGAGGGTCCCTCCTACAATGAGCAGTTCTTC.

V is TRBV24-1 and J is TRBJ2-2, with TRBD1 identical over 8 bases. V trimming: 4 bases; J trimming: 5 bases; junction bases outside the gene matches: 8. The CDR3 consists of 16 residues. Germline V gene lookup returns CDR1 KGHDR and CDR2 SFDVKD. The CDR3 sequence is CATSDPDRGDTGELFF. CDR3 in DNA: TGTGCCACCAGTGACCCCGACAGGGGAGATACCGGGGAGCTGTTTTTT.